This TCR beta chain was retrieved from a study of T cells in Graves' hyperthyroidism and ophthalmopathy. Study as a whole: Peripheral blood was obtained at initial diagnosis, preceding any treatment.

V dropped 5 bases and J dropped 6 bases, with 10 bases sitting between them. The CDR3 runs to 12 residues. Germline V gene sequence: CDR1 LNHDA, CDR2 SQIVND (reference sequence). Amplification yielded TCR beta CDR3 regions, with RNA transcripts as the source. With the HTBI primer set, the TCR CDR3 went through a first round of RT-PCR. TCRdb itself ran the multiplex PCR reads through MiXCR, one entry per CDR3 protein. Here the sample spans hundreds of thousands of distinct CDR3 sequences, 14% being singletons. The J gene is TRBJ1-1, the V gene TRBV19; D not certain. The clonotype originates from a woman younger than 30 with Graves' hyperthyroidism. Specimen: blood. CDR3: CASSPLRAEAFF. CDR3 bases: TGTGCCAGTAGTCCCCTCCGGGCTGAAGCTTTCTTT.